These 4 T cell receptor beta chains originate from one sample sequenced in a study of T-cell memory formation after mild COVID-19. From the 5' RACE reads, TCRdb called clonotypes with MiXCR, one entry per CDR3 protein. The data hold 140,000 or so distinct CDR3 sequences, with 11% to 15% observed a single time. Sequenced input: PBMCs or a T cell subset sorted from them (not recorded which). The source is an adult woman who had mild COVID-19 (a few samples of this study predate the infection). Cell type and time point are not known.

By sample share, this clonotype is medium-sized (0.01 to 0.1%). The rearrangement links TRBV27 to TRBJ2-3; 10 bases map to TRBD2. There are 17 residues in the CDR3. V lost 2 bases and J lost 3; bases outside the gene matches: 8. From germline, CDR1 is MNHEY and CDR2 SMNVEV (reference sequence). CDR3 region: CASSLSGGASLTDTQYF. The CDR3 DNA sequence: TGTGCCAGCAGTTTAAGCGGGGGGGCATCATTAACAGATACGCAGTATTTT.

The chain combines TRBV4-3 with TRBJ2-3; the D gene could be TRBD1 or TRBD2 (5 bases each). Trimming stripped 3 bases from V and 6 bases from J, with 16 bases between. In germline, CDR1 is LGHNA, CDR2 YSLEER. The CDR3 runs to 15 residues. CDR3 in amino acids: CASSQDAGTVDTQYF. DNA for the CDR3: TGCGCCAGCAGCCAGGATGCCGGGACGGTGGATACGCAGTATTTT.

This chain connects TRBV30 to TRBJ2-7; 8 bases match TRBD1. Germline-derived CDR1 and CDR2 are GTSNPN and SVGIG (reference sequence). The CDR3 consists of 15 residues. V shed 3 bases, J shed 4 bases, and the junction held 11 bases outside the gene matches. The chain's CDR3 is CAWRPGQAGSYEQYF. CDR3 bases: TGTGCCTGGAGGCCGGGACAGGCCGGCTCTTACGAGCAGTACTTC. Using reference TRBV30 and TRBJ2-7 for the parts outside the CDR3, the full variable domain is SQTIHQWPATLVQPVGSPLSLECTVEGTSNPNLYWYRQAAGRGLQLLFYSVGIGQISSEVPQNLSASRPQDRQFILSSKKLLLSDSGFYLCAWRPGQAGSYEQYFGPGTRLTVT.

There are a few counts of this clonotype. The V gene is TRBV12-3 or TRBV12-4, the J gene TRBJ2-1; D is perhaps TRBD2 (5 bases). The CDR3 is 13 residues long. V was cut by 0 bases and J by 5 bases, with 5 bases left in between. DNA for the CDR3: TGTGCCAGCAGTTTAGCGACTAACAATGAGCAGTTCTTC. Protein sequence: CASSLATNNEQFF.